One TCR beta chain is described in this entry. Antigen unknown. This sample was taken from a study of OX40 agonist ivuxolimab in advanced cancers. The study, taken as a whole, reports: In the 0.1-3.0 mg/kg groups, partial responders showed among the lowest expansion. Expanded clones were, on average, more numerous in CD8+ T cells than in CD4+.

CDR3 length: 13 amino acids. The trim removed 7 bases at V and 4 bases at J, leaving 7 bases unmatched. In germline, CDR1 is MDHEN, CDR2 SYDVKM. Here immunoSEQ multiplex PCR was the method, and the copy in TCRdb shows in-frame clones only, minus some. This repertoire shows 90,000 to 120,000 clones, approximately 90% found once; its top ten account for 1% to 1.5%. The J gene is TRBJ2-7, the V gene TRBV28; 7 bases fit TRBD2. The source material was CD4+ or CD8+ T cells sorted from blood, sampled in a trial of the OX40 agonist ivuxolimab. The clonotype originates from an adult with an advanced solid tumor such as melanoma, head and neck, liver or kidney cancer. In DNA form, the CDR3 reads TGTGCCAGCAAGGGCGGGAGCTCGTACGAGCAGTACTTC. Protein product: CASKGGSSYEQYF.